These 16 T cell receptor beta chains originate from one sample sequenced in a study of T cells in Graves' hyperthyroidism and ophthalmopathy (dated by TCRdb to about 2019). The library was built by means of multiplex PCR. Sequencer: Illumina HiSeq 2000. Amplification of TCR beta CDR3 regions was carried out from RNA transcripts. A first-round RT-PCR of the TCR CDR3 used the HTBI primer set with the Qiagen OneStep RT-PCR kit. TCRdb ran its own pipeline on the public reads, namely fastp trimming at Q25 and MiXCR clone calling, and kept in-frame beta chains. Rows with one shared CDR3 protein collapse into an entry with the most common genes and DNA. The sample table contains 500,000 or so distinct CDR3 sequences; only one count was recorded for approximately 17% of them. 15% to 20% of the sample is in the top ten clones. The specimen sequenced was blood. These receptors originate from a young woman with Graves' ophthalmopathy.

There are many counts of this clonotype. The chain has TRBV30 and TRBJ1-5, with D perhaps TRBD1 (6 bases). Deletions cut 2 bases from V and 3 bases from J, with 17 bases between. Germline V gene data show CDR1 as GTSNPN and CDR2 as SVGIG (reference sequence). The CDR3 has 16 amino acids. DNA of the CDR3: TGTGCCTGGAGTTCAACAGGGAAATTGGTCAATCAGCCCCAGCATTTT. Translation gives CAWSSTGKLVNQPQHF.

This clonotype was seen many times. V usage is TRBV6-1 and J usage is TRBJ2-6; 8 bases match TRBD1. CDR3 length: 14 residues. J gave up 4 bases and V 6 bases, and 2 bases lay outside the gene matches. From germline, CDR1 is MNHNS and CDR2 SASEGT. CDR3 in DNA: TGTGCCAGCAGGGACAGGGCCGGGGCCAACGTCCTGACTTTC. Translation: CASRDRAGANVLTF.

This clonotype was counted only a few times. The chain carries TRBV7-3 and TRBJ2-1; 10 bases are a match to TRBD2. The CDR3 is 16 residues long. Germline trimming cut 1 base from V and 8 bases from J; bases unmatched to any gene: 8. Germline assignment: CDR1 SGHTA and CDR2 FQGTGA. The CDR3: CASSLSPSGGAYEQFF. In nucleotides, the CDR3 is TGTGCCAGCAGCTTAAGTCCCAGCGGGGGGGCCTATGAGCAGTTCTTC. The whole variable domain, remainder taken from reference TRBV7-3 and TRBJ2-1, is GAGVSQTPSNKVTEKGKYVELRCDPISGHTALYWYRQSLGQGPEFLIYFQGTGAADDSGLPNDRFFAVRPEGSVSTLKIQRTERGDSAVYLCASSLSPSGGAYEQFFGPGTRLTVL.

The chain couples TRBV7-2 to TRBJ1-6; 7 nucleotides align to TRBD1. In germline, CDR1 is SGHTA, CDR2 FQGNSA. J was trimmed by 5 bases and V by 6 bases; bases with no gene match: 7. The CDR3 runs 15 residues. CDR3 protein: CASRAGRGDNSPLHF. The CDR3, as DNA: TGTGCCAGCAGAGCCGGCAGGGGGGATAATTCACCCCTCCACTTT. Full variable domain (missing parts from reference TRBV7-2 and TRBJ1-6): GAGVSQSPSNKVTEKGKDVELRCDPISGHTALYWYRQSLGQGLEFLIYFQGNSAPDKSGLPSDRFSAERTGGSVSTLTIQRTQQEDSAVYLCASRAGRGDNSPLHFGNGTRLTVT.

This rearrangement joins TRBV24-1 to TRBJ2-1; D unresolved. The V gene's germline CDR1 is KGHDR and CDR2 SFDVKD. Trimming removed 4 bases from V and 4 bases from J, with 10 bases in between. The CDR3 is 14 amino acids. CDR3 protein: CATSEGTYYNEQFF. Written as DNA, the CDR3 is TGTGCCACCAGTGAAGGTACCTATTACAATGAGCAGTTCTTC.

V and J are TRBV7-3 and TRBJ2-2; D is unresolved. V lost 5 bases, J lost 8 bases, and 18 bases lay in between. The CDR3 is 15 amino acids. Germline V gene lookup returns CDR1 SGHTA and CDR2 FQGTGA. CDR3 protein: CASSPEGSFGGELFF. The CDR3 DNA is TGTGCCAGCAGCCCGGAAGGGTCCTTCGGGGGGGAGCTGTTTTTT.

The chain uses TRBV4-2 and TRBJ2-1; 10 nucleotides line up with TRBD2. The trim removed 1 base at V and 2 bases at J, leaving 2 bases unmatched. Germline CDR1 is LGHNA and CDR2 is YNFKEQ. The CDR3 is 16 amino acids. CDR3 sequence (DNA): TGTGCCAGCAGCCAAGGGACTAGCGGCCCCTACAATGAGCAGTTCTTC. This codes for CASSQGTSGPYNEQFF.

This clonotype appeared many times. The chain links TRBV7-2 to TRBJ1-1; D is unclear. The ends were cut back, 1 base at V and 8 bases at J, with 11 bases in the middle. There are 13 residues in the CDR3. CDR1 SGHTA and CDR2 FQGNSA come from the germline V gene. CDR3 protein: CASSLVLHGEAFF. The CDR3 DNA follows: TGTGCCAGCAGCTTAGTACTACACGGGGAAGCTTTCTTT. The whole variable domain, filled in from reference TRBV7-2 and TRBJ1-1, reads GAGVSQSPSNKVTEKGKDVELRCDPISGHTALYWYRQSLGQGLEFLIYFQGNSAPDKSGLPSDRFSAERTGGSVSTLTIQRTQQEDSAVYLCASSLVLHGEAFFGQGTRLTVV.

This clonotype was picked up many times. CDR3 nucleotide sequence: TGCGCCAGCAGCGTCAGCGGGGACTCCTACTACGAGCAGTACTTC. It is translated as CASSVSGDSYYEQYF. The V and J genes are TRBV5-1 and TRBJ2-7, with TRBD2 matching over 7 bases. The germline gives CDR1 SGHRS, CDR2 YFSETQ. Trimming removed 4 bases from V and 3 bases from J; junction bases left unmatched: 10. CDR3 length: 15 residues. Using reference TRBV5-1 and TRBJ2-7 for the parts outside the CDR3, the full variable domain is KAGVTQTPRYLIKTRGQQVTLSCSPISGHRSVSWYQQTPGQGLQFLFEYFSETQRNKGNFPGRFSGRQFSNSRSEMNVSTLELGDSALYLCASSVSGDSYYEQYFGPGTRLTVT.

This clonotype has at least ten counts. The rearrangement uses TRBV5-1 and TRBJ1-1; no reliable D call. This CDR3 is 13 amino acids long. V was trimmed by 3 bases and J by 7 bases, leaving 13 bases between them. Germline V gene lookup returns CDR1 SGHRS and CDR2 YFSETQ. The DNA of the CDR3 is TGCGCCAGCAGCTCTGGCCCCAGAGTTGAAGCTTTCTTT. It specifies CASSSGPRVEAFF.

Only a few counts were recorded for this clonotype. The chain links TRBV3-1 to TRBJ1-3; no firm D call. CDR1 and CDR2 (germline): LGHDT, YNNKEL (reference sequence). The CDR3 has 14 residues. Trimming took 0 bases from V and 7 from J, leaving 10 bases between them. CDR3 amino acids: CASSQDPKRNTIYF. Written as DNA, the CDR3 is TGTGCCAGCAGCCAAGACCCAAAAAGGAACACCATATATTTT.

The rearrangement joins TRBV6-2 or TRBV6-3 to TRBJ1-1; D uncertain. Germline assignment: CDR1 MNHEY and CDR2 SVGEGT. V lost 6 bases, J lost 3 bases, and 11 bases lay in between. The CDR3 length is 13 residues. The CDR3 nucleotides read TGTGCCAGCAGCCTCGTGGGGTACACTGAAGCTTTCTTT. Amino acid sequence: CASSLVGYTEAFF.

The rearrangement uses TRBV14 and TRBJ1-6; 9 bases agree with TRBD1. The CDR3 totals 17 residues. V shed 3 bases, J shed 3 bases, and the junction held 6 bases outside the gene matches. Germline assignment: CDR1 SGHDN and CDR2 FVKESK. For the CDR3, the DNA is TGTGCCAGCAGCCATACAGGGGGCGGATTCTATAATTCACCCCTCCACTTT. It specifies CASSHTGGGFYNSPLHF.

Many counts were recorded for this clonotype. The gene calls are TRBV7-9 and TRBJ2-3; TRBD1 is a possible D gene (6 bases). CDR1 and CDR2 from the germline V gene are SEHNR and FQNEAQ (reference sequence). V shed 8 bases and J shed 0 bases, with 12 bases lying between them. There are 14 residues in the CDR3. The DNA for the CDR3 is TGTGCCAGCTCCGGACAGCCTAGCACAGATACGCAGTATTTT. Its protein product is CASSGQPSTDTQYF.

The sample holds many counts of this clonotype. The chain is built from TRBV13 and TRBJ1-1; D unresolved. The CDR3 is 16 amino acids. The V gene lost 5 bases and the J gene lost 3 bases, with 19 bases spanning the gap. CDR1 and CDR2 from the germline V gene are PRHDT and FYEKMQ (reference sequence). CDR3 residues: CASSPLKIGGDTEAFF. The CDR3 DNA follows: TGTGCCAGCAGCCCCCTAAAGATAGGTGGGGACACTGAAGCTTTCTTT.

This clonotype was found many times. J is TRBJ2-5 and V is TRBV29-1; D unresolved. The CDR3 extends over 13 amino acids. CDR1 and CDR2 from the germline V gene are SQVTM and ANQGSEA. Trimming pared 2 bases from V and 9 bases from J, leaving 16 bases between. The chain's CDR3 is CSVEPKRSRAQYF. CDR3 sequence (DNA): TGCAGCGTTGAACCCAAAAGGTCAAGGGCCCAGTACTTC.